This T cell receptor beta chain stems from a study of PD-1 blockade in classical Hodgkin lymphoma. Study context: Patients were dosed intravenously with nivolumab at 3 mg/kg every 2 weeks.

From germline, CDR1 is MDHEN and CDR2 SYDVKM. V was shortened by 9 bases and J by 0 bases, with 12 bases between the two germline ends. CDR3 length equals 13 residues. Measured with immunoSEQ multiplex PCR; TCRdb has only the in-frame clones, and not every one. The table shows 110,000 or so clones, with roughly nine tenths occurring only once. Whole-study findings and limits: Newly diagnosed patients reportedly trailed healthy donors in baseline TCR diversity. The authors excluded patients who started nivolumab under 1 year after ASCT.

On this clone: Its antigen is undetermined.

Indicated time point: cycle 4 day 1 (C4D1), after less than seven weeks of nivolumab. No patient escaped relapse after autologous stem cell transplantation, and brentuximab vedotin exposure varied. This specimen consisted of peripheral blood mononuclear cells (PBMCs), obtained before the fourth cycle of nivolumab. The chain couples TRBV28 to TRBJ2-7; D uncertain. The receptor was isolated from a human donor with classical Hodgkin lymphoma. The CDR3 nucleotides are TGTGCCAGTGGTGGGTCTCCCTCCTACGAGCAGTACTTC. Residues: CASGGSPSYEQYF.